Sequencing of this T cell receptor beta chain was carried out in a study of cytomegalovirus exposure and HLA in healthy donors. As for the study in general: In a later analysis, the roughly 130 validation repertoires were reported to have used the same platform as the 600 to 700 first-cohort repertoires.

Study results and caveats: Subsequent analysis revealed that first-cohort TCR clusters tended to co-occur in the 120 or so validation repertoires. It was approximately 160 TCR beta chains that were listed as cytomegalovirus-associated.

Trimming removed 0 bases at V and 6 bases at J, with 18 bases between. This CDR3 is built from 16 residues. The germline CDR1 and CDR2 sequences are SGHDT and YYEEEE. As to this clone: Its antigen remains unidentified.

Method: immunoSEQ multiplex PCR; TCRdb's copy keeps in-frame clones and lacks some. This sample carries 200,000 to 250,000 clones, 75% to 90% of them seen once, and the ten largest clones take 4.5% to 6%. The sample was PBMCs. The origin of this receptor is a woman younger than 30 in good health and CMV-seronegative. The V and J genes are TRBV5-6 and TRBJ1-2, with D perhaps matching TRBD1 (6 bases). The CDR3 reads CASSLVGHTGRDGYTF. The DNA of the CDR3 is TGTGCCAGCAGCTTGGTTGGTCACACAGGGAGAGATGGCTACACCTTC.